Presented here are 26 T cell receptor beta chains from one specimen sequenced in a study of T cell responses to AZD1222 COVID-19 vaccine. TCRdb's copy holds only in-frame clones and misses some; the assay was immunoSEQ multiplex PCR. The data contain some 140,000 clones, just over 90% of them singletons. Sequencing was performed on peripheral blood, taken on day 0 of AZD1222 vaccination. These receptors all come from an adult in good health.

V gene TRBV18 combines with J gene TRBJ2-2, with D possibly being TRBD1 (7 bases). The CDR3 length is 16 residues. Between the trimmed V and J ends, which lost 8 bases and 5 bases, there was a span of 21 bases. Looked up from germline, CDR1 is KGHSH and CDR2 is LQKENI. In DNA, the CDR3 is TGTGCCAGCCATACTCGAAGGGACAGCGGGACCGGGGAGCTGTTTTTT. It encodes CASHTRRDSGTGELFF.

The genes are TRBV25-1 and TRBJ1-6; no clear D. The CDR3 totals 12 residues. Germline CDR1 and CDR2: MGHDK and SYGVNS. Trimming pared 3 bases from V and 8 bases from J, leaving 5 bases between. For the CDR3, the DNA is TGTGCCAGCAGTGATTGGGATTCACCCCTCCACTTT. Translation: CASSDWDSPLHF.

The chain employs TRBV7-2 and TRBJ1-5; 7 bases agree with TRBD1. Unmatched junction bases numbered 5, after V lost 6 bases and J lost 3 bases. There are 14 residues in the CDR3. Per germline, CDR1 SGHTA and CDR2 FQGNSA. CDR3 nucleotide sequence: TGTGCCAGCAGTAGGGACAGCTACAATCAGCCCCAGCATTTT. Its protein product is CASSRDSYNQPQHF.

This sequence joins TRBV7-9 and TRBJ1-1, with 10 positions matching TRBD1. Germline assignment: CDR1 SEHNR and CDR2 FQNEAQ (reference sequence). The V segment lost 5 bases and the J segment 7 bases; nucleotides outside the gene matches: 7. The CDR3 has 14 amino acids. Written as DNA, the CDR3 is TGTGCCAGCAGCCCGGGGACAGGGGAGATTGAAGCTTTCTTT. Protein sequence: CASSPGTGEIEAFF.

The chain recombines TRBV2 with TRBJ1-2; D may be TRBD1 (5 bases). Germline V CDR1 and CDR2: SNHLY, FYNNEI. The ends were cut back, 5 bases at V and 1 base at J, with 8 bases in the middle. There are 13 residues in the CDR3. Here the CDR3 reads CASSSDSNYGYTF. CDR3 bases: TGTGCCAGCAGTTCCGACAGTAACTATGGCTACACCTTC.

The chain joins TRBV7-2 to TRBJ2-5; D unclear. Germline assignment: CDR1 SGHTA and CDR2 FQGNSA. With 1 base removed from V and 5 bases from J, the gap between germline ends came to 11 bases. The CDR3 totals 14 residues. CDR3 nucleotide sequence: TGTGCCAGCAGCTTAGATCCGATAAGCGAGACCCAGTACTTC. Encoded protein: CASSLDPISETQYF.

This clone was found once. J is TRBJ2-3 and V is TRBV7-3; possible D gene TRBD1, 6 bases. V dropped 5 bases and J dropped 4 bases, with 16 bases sitting between them. This CDR3 has 15 amino acids. Germline lookup yields CDR1 SGHTA and CDR2 FQGTGA. DNA of the CDR3: TGTGCCAGCAGCCCTCGAGGGGGAGATTCAGATACGCAGTATTTT. Translated, it gives CASSPRGGDSDTQYF.

This chain links TRBV19 with TRBJ1-2; D gene uncertain. The germline gives CDR1 LNHDA, CDR2 SQIVND (reference sequence). The V and J ends lost 5 bases and 4 bases respectively, with 14 bases between them. This CDR3 has 14 amino acids. CDR3 DNA sequence: TGTGCCAGTAGTCTAGCAAACCGACTCTATGGCTACACCTTC. Protein: CASSLANRLYGYTF. Full variable domain (outside the CDR3, taken from reference TRBV19 and TRBJ1-2): DGGITQSPKYLFRKEGQNVTLSCEQNLNHDAMYWYRQDPGQGLRLIYYSQIVNDFQKGDIAEGYSVSREKKESFPLTVTSAQKNPTAFYLCASSLANRLYGYTFGSGTRLTVV.

This clone was seen a single time. V and J are TRBV11-2 and TRBJ2-2; weak D call: TRBD1 (6 bases). The CDR3 is 16 amino acids. Germline CDR1 and CDR2: SGHAT and FQNNGV. Trimming shortened V by 6 bases and J by 5 bases, and 19 bases separated the two germline ends. CDR3 loop: CASSLGQTSRTGELFF. CDR3 DNA sequence: TGTGCCAGCAGTCTCGGACAGACGTCGCGGACCGGGGAGCTGTTTTTT.

This clone was detected only a few times. CDR3 nucleotides: TGTGCCAGCAGCTTAGGCGGGGGGTCAATACCTTTCGAGCAGTACTTC. Translated: CASSLGGGSIPFEQYF. The V call is TRBV7-2, the J call TRBJ2-7; TRBD2 matches 8 bases. The ends lost 1 base at V and 6 bases at J; junction bases unmatched: 11. The CDR3 has 16 amino acids. The germline gives CDR1 SGHTA, CDR2 FQGNSA.

The rearrangement links TRBV19 to TRBJ2-7, with D possibly being TRBD2 (6 bases). The V gene's germline CDR1 is LNHDA and CDR2 SQIVND (reference sequence). V was trimmed by 6 bases and J by 4 bases, leaving 28 bases between them. The CDR3 has 18 amino acids. CDR3 sequence: CASSAAGRGIRRGYEQYF. CDR3 coding DNA: TGTGCCAGTAGCGCAGCGGGTAGGGGTATCCGGAGAGGTTACGAGCAGTACTTC.

The chain is built from TRBV20-1 and TRBJ2-2; 10 bases fit TRBD2. V was clipped by 3 bases and J by 4 bases; unmatched bases: 5. The CDR3 loop spans 15 amino acids. The germline gives CDR1 DFQATT, CDR2 SNEGSKA (reference sequence). The CDR3 region is CSASTSGGVTGELFF. CDR3 coding DNA: TGCAGTGCTAGTACGAGCGGGGGGGTCACCGGGGAGCTGTTTTTT.

The V call is TRBV10-3, the J call TRBJ1-4, with D possibly matching TRBD1 (6 bases). This CDR3 spans 13 amino acids. Trimming took 10 bases from V and 5 from J, leaving 14 bases between them. Germline-derived CDR1 and CDR2 are ENHRY and SYGVKD. The CDR3 spells CATGDRHNEKLFF. Here the CDR3 DNA reads TGTGCCACGGGAGACAGGCACAATGAAAAACTGTTTTTT.

The chain combines TRBV5-1 with TRBJ2-7; TRBD1 aligns across 9 bases. There are 16 residues in the CDR3. Germline CDR1 is SGHRS and CDR2 is YFSETQ. V lost 4 bases to trimming and J lost 5 bases; unmatched junction nucleotides: 13. The CDR3 is CASSRYTGGATNEQYF. The CDR3 DNA is TGCGCCAGCAGCCGGTATACAGGGGGCGCGACCAACGAGCAGTACTTC.

This clone was detected only once. The chain joins TRBV5-6 to TRBJ2-5; 12 bases align to TRBD2. Germline V gene sequence: CDR1 SGHDT, CDR2 YYEEEE. This CDR3 comprises 15 residues. J gave up 2 bases and V 4 bases, and 3 bases lay outside the gene matches. The CDR3 nucleotides are TGTGCCAGCAGCCAGACTAGCGGGGGACAAGAGACCCAGTACTTC. Amino acid sequence: CASSQTSGGQETQYF.

The CDR3 region has the DNA TGTGCCAGCAGCTTAGATCATAGCAATCAGCCCCAGCATTTT. Amino acid sequence: CASSLDHSNQPQHF. This sequence joins TRBV7-9 and TRBJ1-5; D unresolved. The CDR3 runs to 14 residues. In germline, CDR1 is SEHNR, CDR2 FQNEAQ (reference sequence). V was pared by 1 base and J by 0 bases, with 4 bases between.

This chain uses TRBV6-5 with TRBJ2-5; D is tentatively TRBD1 or TRBD2 (5 bases each). The CDR3 runs 14 residues. The germline V gene encodes CDR1 MNHEY and CDR2 SVGAGI. Trimming took off 6 bases at V and 5 bases at J, with 16 bases between the two ends. CDR3 nucleotides: TGTGCCAGCAGGCGATGGGACGGTGAGGAGACCCAGTACTTC. It is translated as CASRRWDGEETQYF.

The chain uses TRBV5-1 and TRBJ2-2, with 9 positions matching TRBD2. The CDR3 runs 16 residues. Germline-derived CDR1 and CDR2 are SGHRS and YFSETQ. Losses at the gene ends were 3 bases for V and 5 bases for J; bases not matched to a gene: 8. CDR3: CASSSLAGGRTGELFF. CDR3 nucleotide sequence: TGCGCCAGCAGCTCCTTGGCGGGGGGGCGGACCGGGGAGCTGTTTTTT.

In its sample, this clone was seen a few times. V is TRBV4-3 and J is TRBJ1-6; D is ambiguous. Germline V gene sequence: CDR1 LGHNA, CDR2 YSLEER. This CDR3 spans 13 amino acids. V was trimmed by 4 bases and J by 7 bases, leaving 8 bases between them. This CDR3 is CASSPHSNSPLHF. DNA for the CDR3: TGCGCCAGCAGCCCCCACTCCAATTCACCCCTCCACTTT.

This clone appeared once. The chain links TRBV9 to TRBJ2-3, with D perhaps given as TRBD1 or TRBD2 (5 bases each). CDR3 length: 15 residues. V was trimmed by 4 bases and J by 2 bases, leaving 14 bases between them. In germline, CDR1 is SGDLS, CDR2 YYNGEE. CDR3 sequence reads: CASSLLSGTTDTQYF. DNA of the CDR3: TGTGCCAGCAGCCTCCTTTCGGGGACCACAGATACGCAGTATTTT.

This chain joins TRBV5-5 and TRBJ1-6, with D tentatively TRBD1 (5 bases). Deletions cut 4 bases from V and 9 bases from J, with 14 bases between. The CDR3 loop spans 14 amino acids. Germline V lookup: CDR1 SGHKS, CDR2 YYEKEE (reference sequence). In nucleotides, the CDR3 is TGTGCCAGCAGCACGACGGGGGAGGCTTCACCCCTCCACTTT. It yields the protein CASSTTGEASPLHF.

The rearrangement joins TRBV24-1 to TRBJ2-1, with TRBD2 matching over 7 bases. V was pared by 5 bases and J by 2 bases, with 2 bases of the junction left unmatched. The germline V gene encodes CDR1 KGHDR and CDR2 SFDVKD. The CDR3 sequence is 14 residues long. In nucleotides, the CDR3 is TGTGCCACCAGTGTTAGCGGGCCCTACAATGAGCAGTTCTTC. Translated, it gives CATSVSGPYNEQFF.

The J gene is TRBJ2-2, the V gene TRBV5-1, with D perhaps assigned TRBD1 or TRBD2 (5 bases each). The CDR3 runs to 16 residues. V was trimmed by 4 bases and J by 3 bases, leaving 16 bases between them. CDR1 is SGHRS, CDR2 YFSETQ, per germline. In DNA, the CDR3 is TGCGCCAGCAGCGGGGGTTCCCGCCAGTACACCGGGGAGCTGTTTTTT. It translates to CASSGGSRQYTGELFF. The full variable domain, in which reference TRBV5-1 and TRBJ2-2 provide the parts outside the CDR3, is KAGVTQTPRYLIKTRGQQVTLSCSPISGHRSVSWYQQTPGQGLQFLFEYFSETQRNKGNFPGRFSGRQFSNSRSEMNVSTLELGDSALYLCASSGGSRQYTGELFFGEGSRLTVL.

This chain joins TRBV5-6 and TRBJ2-1, with TRBD1 matching 9 bases. This CDR3 has 17 amino acids. V lost 4 bases and J lost 1; bases outside the gene matches: 9. Germline CDR1 and CDR2: SGHDT and YYEEEE. CDR3 bases: TGTGCCAGCAGCGCAGGGACAGGGTTTTTTTCCTACAATGAGCAGTTCTTC. Translation gives CASSAGTGFFSYNEQFF. The variable domain in full, with the rest retrieved from reference TRBV5-6 and TRBJ2-1, is DAGVTQSPTHLIKTRGQQVTLRCSPKSGHDTVSWYQQALGQGPQFIFQYYEEEERQRGNFPDRFSGHQFPNYSSELNVNALLLGDSALYLCASSAGTGFFSYNEQFFGPGTRLTVL.

V gene TRBV3-1 (or the pseudogene TRBV3-2) combines with J gene TRBJ1-4; D gene ambiguous. Between the trimmed V and J ends, which lost 4 bases and 8 bases, there was a span of 8 bases. CDR1 is LGHDT and CDR2 is YNNKEL in the germline V gene (reference sequence). The CDR3 contains 12 residues. The CDR3 sequence is CASSPGGEKLFF. Written as DNA, the CDR3 is TGTGCCAGCAGCCCCGGTGGAGAAAAACTGTTTTTT.

The V gene is TRBV18, the J gene TRBJ1-1; D gene ambiguous. This CDR3 has 13 amino acids. Germline V gives CDR1 KGHSH, CDR2 LQKENI. Deletions cut 8 bases from V and 3 bases from J, with 13 bases between. CDR3 nucleotide sequence: TGTGCCAGCGCCTTTGGCGGGGACACTGAAGCTTTCTTT. Its translation: CASAFGGDTEAFF.